This record concerns one TCR beta chain sequence. What it recognizes is unknown. This record comes from a study of T cells after posttransplantation cyclophosphamide. Study-level findings and limits: Later blood repertoires were often dominated by clones from the donor CD8+ memory compartment. TRB clonality was highly associated with recipient CMV seropositivity and reactivation. TRB overlap between skin or GI tissue T cells and blood was limited.

Busulfan-fludarabine conditioning, marrow transplant, and cyclophosphamide on days +3 and +4 were administered. Sequenced by immunoSEQ multiplex PCR; TCRdb stores in-frame clones only, minus some. The table shows more than 4,000 clones, with around 79% occurring only once. This CDR3 region has 18 residues. The V gene's germline CDR1 is SGHVS and CDR2 FNYEAQ. J lost 8 bases, V lost 5 bases, and 15 bases had no gene match. The chain links TRBV7-6 to TRBJ2-1; 13 bases are a match to TRBD2. The TCR was taken from a male patient aged 50 to 59 who received an allogeneic stem cell transplant from an unrelated donor, was CMV-positive, and had acute GVHD only. The T cells may partly be graft donor cells. Sequencing was performed on PBMCs, taken less than 30 days after a stem cell transplant with posttransplant cyclophosphamide. CDR3 sequence: CASSPQPTSGGAFDEQFF. The CDR3 nucleotides read TGTGCCAGCAGCCCGCAGCCCACTAGCGGGGGGGCCTTTGATGAGCAGTTCTTC.